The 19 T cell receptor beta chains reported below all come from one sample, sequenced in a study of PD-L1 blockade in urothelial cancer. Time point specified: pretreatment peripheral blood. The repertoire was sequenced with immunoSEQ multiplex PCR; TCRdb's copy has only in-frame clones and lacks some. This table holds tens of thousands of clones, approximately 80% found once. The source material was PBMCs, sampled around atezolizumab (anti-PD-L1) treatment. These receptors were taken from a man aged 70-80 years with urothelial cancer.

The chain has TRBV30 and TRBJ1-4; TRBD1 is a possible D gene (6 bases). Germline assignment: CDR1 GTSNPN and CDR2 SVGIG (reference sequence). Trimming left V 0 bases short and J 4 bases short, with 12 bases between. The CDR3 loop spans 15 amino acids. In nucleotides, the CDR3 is TGTGCCTGGAGTGTACAGGGTGGGAGTAATGAAAAACTGTTTTTT. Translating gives CAWSVQGGSNEKLFF.

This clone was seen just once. DNA of the CDR3: TGTGCCAGTAGTCCTGGTGACAGGCCCTCTGGAAACACCATATATTTT. This translates into CASSPGDRPSGNTIYF. The rearrangement joins TRBV19 to TRBJ1-3; TRBD1 might be the D (6 bases). Trimming cost V 5 bases and J 0 bases, with 14 bases left between them. The germline V gene has CDR1 LNHDA and CDR2 SQIVND (reference sequence). The CDR3 has 16 amino acids.

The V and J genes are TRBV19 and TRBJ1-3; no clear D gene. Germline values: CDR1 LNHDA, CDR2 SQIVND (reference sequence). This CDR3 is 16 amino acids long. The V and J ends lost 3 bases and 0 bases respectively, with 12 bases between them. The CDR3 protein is CASSIRGLSSGNTIYF. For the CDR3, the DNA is TGTGCCAGTAGTATTAGAGGTCTGAGCTCTGGAAACACCATATATTTT. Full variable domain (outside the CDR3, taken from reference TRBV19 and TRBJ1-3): DGGITQSPKYLFRKEGQNVTLSCEQNLNHDAMYWYRQDPGQGLRLIYYSQIVNDFQKGDIAEGYSVSREKKESFPLTVTSAQKNPTAFYLCASSIRGLSSGNTIYFGEGSWLTVV.

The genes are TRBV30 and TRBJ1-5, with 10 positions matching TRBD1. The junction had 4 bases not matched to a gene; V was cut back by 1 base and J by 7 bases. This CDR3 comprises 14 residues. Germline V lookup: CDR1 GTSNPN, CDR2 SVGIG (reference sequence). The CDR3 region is CAWSGDRGGQPQHF. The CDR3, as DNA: TGTGCCTGGAGTGGGGACAGGGGTGGACAGCCCCAGCATTTT.

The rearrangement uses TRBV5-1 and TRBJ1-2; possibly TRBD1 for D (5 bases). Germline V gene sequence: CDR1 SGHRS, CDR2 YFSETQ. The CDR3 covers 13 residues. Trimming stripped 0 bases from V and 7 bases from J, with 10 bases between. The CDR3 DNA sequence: TGCGCCAGCAGCTTGGGGGGGACTGGTGGCTACACCTTC. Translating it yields CASSLGGTGGYTF.

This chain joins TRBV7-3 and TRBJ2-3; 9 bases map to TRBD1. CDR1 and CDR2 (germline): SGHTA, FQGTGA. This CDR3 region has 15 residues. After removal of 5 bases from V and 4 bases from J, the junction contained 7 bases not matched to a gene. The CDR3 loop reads CASSPGQGVADTQYF. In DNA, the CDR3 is TGTGCCAGCAGCCCGGGACAGGGTGTCGCAGATACGCAGTATTTT.

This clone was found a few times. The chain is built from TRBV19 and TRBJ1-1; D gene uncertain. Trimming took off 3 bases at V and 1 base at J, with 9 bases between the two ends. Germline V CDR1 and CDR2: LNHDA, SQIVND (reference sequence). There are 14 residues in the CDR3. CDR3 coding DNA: TGTGCCAGTAGTATCTCTCACACGAACACTGAAGCTTTCTTT. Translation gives CASSISHTNTEAFF.

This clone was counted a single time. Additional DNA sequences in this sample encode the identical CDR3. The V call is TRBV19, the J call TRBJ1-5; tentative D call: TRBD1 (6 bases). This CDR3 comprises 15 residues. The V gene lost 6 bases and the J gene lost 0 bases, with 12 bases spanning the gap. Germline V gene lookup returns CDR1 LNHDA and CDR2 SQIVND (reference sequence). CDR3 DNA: TGTGCCAGTAGCCCGGGACAATATAGCAATCAGCCCCAGCATTTT. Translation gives CASSPGQYSNQPQHF.

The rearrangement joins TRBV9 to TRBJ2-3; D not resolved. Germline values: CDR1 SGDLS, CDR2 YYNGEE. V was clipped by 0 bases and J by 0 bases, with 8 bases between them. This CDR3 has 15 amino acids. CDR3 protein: CASSVAGFSTDTQYF. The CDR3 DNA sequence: TGTGCCAGCAGCGTAGCGGGTTTTAGCACAGATACGCAGTATTTT.

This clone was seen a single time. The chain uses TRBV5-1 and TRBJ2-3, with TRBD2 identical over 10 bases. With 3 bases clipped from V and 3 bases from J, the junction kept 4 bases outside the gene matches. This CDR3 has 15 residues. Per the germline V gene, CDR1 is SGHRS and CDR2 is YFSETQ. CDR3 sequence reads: CASSSSSGGTDTQYF. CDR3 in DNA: TGCGCCAGCAGCTCGTCTAGCGGGGGTACAGATACGCAGTATTTT.

The CDR3 sequence: CATSREVSLHTEAFF. The DNA of the CDR3 is TGTGCCACCAGCAGAGAGGTCAGTCTCCACACTGAAGCTTTCTTT. This rearrangement joins TRBV15 to TRBJ1-1; D is uncertain. Deletions cut 0 bases from V and 3 bases from J, with 11 bases between. The CDR3 contains 15 residues. Germline CDR1 is LNHNV and CDR2 is YYDKDF (reference sequence). Supplemented by reference TRBV15 and TRBJ1-1, the full variable domain reads DAMVIQNPRYQVTQFGKPVTLSCSQTLNHNVMYWYQQKSSQAPKLLFHYYDKDFNNEADTPDNFQSRRPNTSFCFLDIRSPGLGDTAMYLCATSREVSLHTEAFFGQGTRLTVV.

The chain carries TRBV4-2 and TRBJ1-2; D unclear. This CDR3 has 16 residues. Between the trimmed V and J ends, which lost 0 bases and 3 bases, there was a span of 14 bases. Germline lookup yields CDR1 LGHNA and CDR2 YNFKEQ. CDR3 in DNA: TGTGCCAGCAGCCAAGATCCGTCCGGGTGGGACTATGGCTACACCTTC. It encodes CASSQDPSGWDYGYTF.

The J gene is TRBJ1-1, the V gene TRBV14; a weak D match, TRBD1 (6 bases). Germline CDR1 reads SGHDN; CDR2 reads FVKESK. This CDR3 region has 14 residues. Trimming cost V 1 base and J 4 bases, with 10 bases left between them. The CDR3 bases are TGTGCCAGCAGCCAAGCAGGGGCGCGCACTGAAGCTTTCTTT. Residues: CASSQAGARTEAFF.

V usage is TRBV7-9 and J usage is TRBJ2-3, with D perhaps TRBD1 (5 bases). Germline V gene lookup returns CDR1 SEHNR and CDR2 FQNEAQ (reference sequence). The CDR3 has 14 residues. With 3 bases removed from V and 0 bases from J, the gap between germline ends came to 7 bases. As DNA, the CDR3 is TGTGCCAGCAGCTTCCAGGGTAGCACAGATACGCAGTATTTT. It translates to CASSFQGSTDTQYF.

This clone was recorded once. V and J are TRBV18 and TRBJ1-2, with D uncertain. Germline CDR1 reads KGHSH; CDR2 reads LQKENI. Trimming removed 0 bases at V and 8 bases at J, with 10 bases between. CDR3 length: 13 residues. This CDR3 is CASSPPAGGGYTF. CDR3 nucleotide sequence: TGTGCCAGCTCACCACCGGCAGGCGGGGGCTACACCTTC.

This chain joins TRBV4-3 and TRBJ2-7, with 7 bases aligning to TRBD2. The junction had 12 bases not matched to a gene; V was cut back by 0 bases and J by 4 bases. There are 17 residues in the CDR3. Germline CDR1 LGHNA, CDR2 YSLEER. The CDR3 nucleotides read TGCGCCAGCAGCCAAGATGCCGGGGGGACGGCGGGGTACGAGCAGTACTTC. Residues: CASSQDAGGTAGYEQYF.

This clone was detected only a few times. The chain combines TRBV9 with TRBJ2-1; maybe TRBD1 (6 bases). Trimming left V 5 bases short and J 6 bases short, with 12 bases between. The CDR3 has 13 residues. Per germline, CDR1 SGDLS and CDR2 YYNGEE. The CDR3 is CASSQGPSNEQFF. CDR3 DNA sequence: TGTGCCAGCAGTCAGGGGCCCTCCAATGAGCAGTTCTTC.

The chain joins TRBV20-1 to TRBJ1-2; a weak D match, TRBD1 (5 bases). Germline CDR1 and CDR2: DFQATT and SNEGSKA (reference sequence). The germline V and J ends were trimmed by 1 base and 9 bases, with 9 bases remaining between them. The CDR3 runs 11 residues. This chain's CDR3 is CSARVGGRYTF. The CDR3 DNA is TGCAGTGCTAGAGTCGGGGGTCGCTACACCTTC.

CDR3 coding DNA: TGTGCCAGCAGTTATGGCGGGGCTTACAATGAGCAGTTCTTC. This sequence encodes CASSYGGAYNEQFF. This chain uses TRBV27 with TRBJ2-1, with a tentative D call TRBD2 (6 bases). The germline V gene encodes CDR1 MNHEY and CDR2 SMNVEV (reference sequence). The CDR3 extends over 14 amino acids. V shed 4 bases and J shed 4 bases, with 11 bases lying between them.